The 24 T cell receptor beta chains listed next were all sequenced from one sample in a study of T cell responses to AZD1222 COVID-19 vaccine. Sequenced by immunoSEQ multiplex PCR; TCRdb stores in-frame clones only, minus some. The data hold 90,000 to 150,000 clones, with about nine tenths observed a single time. Sequenced material: peripheral blood, taken 28 days after the second AZD1222 dose. The receptors were gathered from an adult who received the AZD1222 COVID-19 vaccine.

The chain joins TRBV7-2 to TRBJ2-7; 9 nucleotides match TRBD1. V trimming: 3 bases; J trimming: 1 base; junction bases outside the gene matches: 4. There are 15 residues in the CDR3. Germline V lookup: CDR1 SGHTA, CDR2 FQGNSA. The DNA for the CDR3 is TGTGCCAGCAGCTTGCCGGGACAGGGATCCTACGAGCAGTACTTC. This encodes CASSLPGQGSYEQYF.

The chain is built from TRBV4-3 and TRBJ1-3; TRBD1 might be the D (6 bases). Trimming pared 0 bases from V and 4 bases from J, leaving 10 bases between. This CDR3 region has 15 residues. Per the germline V gene, CDR1 is LGHNA and CDR2 is YSLEER. The CDR3 loop reads CASSQDSGGGNTIYF. The CDR3, as DNA: TGCGCCAGCAGCCAAGATTCGGGGGGCGGAAACACCATATATTTT.

The gene calls are TRBV19 and TRBJ2-3; TRBD2 matches 11 bases. V dropped 4 bases and J dropped 5; count of bases not matched to a gene: 2. The CDR3 is 14 residues long. Germline loops: CDR1 LNHDA, CDR2 SQIVND (reference sequence). The CDR3 is CASSKLAGVDTQYF. Here the CDR3 DNA reads TGTGCCAGTAGTAAACTAGCGGGGGTAGATACGCAGTATTTT.

V usage is TRBV19 and J usage is TRBJ2-7; 11 nucleotides match TRBD1. CDR3 size: 13 residues. Trimming cost V 4 bases and J 7 bases; bases outside gene matches: 3. CDR1 is LNHDA and CDR2 is SQIVND in the germline V gene (reference sequence). The CDR3 DNA reads TGTGCCAGTAGTACGGGACAGGGGGGAGAGCAGTACTTC. Residues: CASSTGQGGEQYF.

The rearrangement uses TRBV18 and TRBJ2-2; D not certain. The CDR3 loop spans 15 amino acids. The germline V gene has CDR1 KGHSH and CDR2 LQKENI. The V end was cut by 6 bases, the J end by 7 bases, with 18 bases between. Here the CDR3 reads CASSLTDAGGGELFF. In DNA, the CDR3 is TGTGCCAGCTCGCTTACAGACGCTGGTGGCGGGGAGCTGTTTTTT.

The chain joins TRBV9 to TRBJ2-2, with 7 bases lining up with TRBD1. Germline V gene sequence: CDR1 SGDLS, CDR2 YYNGEE. The V gene end was trimmed by 4 bases and the J gene end by 2 bases; junction bases not matched to a gene: 11. The CDR3 extends over 17 amino acids. CDR3 in DNA: TGTGCCAGCAGCCCCTCTTCCGGGACAGCAAACACCGGGGAGCTGTTTTTT. Its translation: CASSPSSGTANTGELFF. Variable domain in full (rest from reference TRBV9 and TRBJ2-2): DSGVTQTPKHLITATGQRVTLRCSPRSGDLSVYWYQQSLDQGLQFLIQYYNGEERAKGNILERFSAQQFPDLHSELNLSSLELGDSALYFCASSPSSGTANTGELFFGEGSRLTVL.

This sequence joins TRBV4-1 and TRBJ1-2; 8 bases map to TRBD1. J lost 3 bases, V lost 3 bases, and 9 bases had no gene match. Germline CDR1 MGHRA, CDR2 YSYEKL. CDR3 length: 16 residues. In DNA form, the CDR3 reads TGCGCCAGCAGCCAGGACCCGGACAGGGCTGACTATGGCTACACCTTC. Its protein is CASSQDPDRADYGYTF.

This clone was seen a single time. This chain connects TRBV28 to TRBJ1-2; D is perhaps TRBD1 (5 bases). Germline values: CDR1 MDHEN, CDR2 SYDVKM. V dropped 5 bases and J dropped 2 bases, with 24 bases sitting between them. This CDR3 has 18 amino acids. CDR3 coding DNA: TGTGCCAGCAGTCCGCTCGCCGGGGGGTGGAAGATAAACTATGGCTACACCTTC. Protein product: CASSPLAGGWKINYGYTF.

The rearrangement joins TRBV6-4 to TRBJ1-5; D is perhaps TRBD1 (5 bases). In germline, CDR1 is MRHNA, CDR2 SNTAGT. Deletions cut 4 bases from V and 2 bases from J, with 15 bases between. The CDR3 is 16 residues long. In nucleotides, the CDR3 is TGTGCCAGCAGTGCTACCCCCGGGGGGGGCAATCAGCCCCAGCATTTT. This translates into CASSATPGGGNQPQHF.

The CDR3 loop reads CASIGGYTEAFF. CDR3 DNA: TGTGCCAGCATCGGGGGATACACTGAAGCTTTCTTT. The chain has TRBV28 and TRBJ1-1; weak D call: TRBD1 (5 bases). Trimming shortened V by 7 bases and J by 3 bases, and 9 bases separated the two germline ends. There are 12 residues in the CDR3. Germline V gene sequence: CDR1 MDHEN, CDR2 SYDVKM.

The J gene is TRBJ1-2, the V gene TRBV7-9, with D possibly matching TRBD1 (6 bases). V dropped 3 bases and J dropped 5 bases, with 7 bases sitting between them. The CDR3 spans 12 residues. CDR1 is SEHNR, CDR2 FQNEAQ, per germline (reference sequence). CDR3 DNA: TGTGCCAGCAGCTTCACAGGGTATGGCTACACCTTC. Its translation: CASSFTGYGYTF.

This clone showed up many times. This chain joins TRBV6-5 and TRBJ1-5; D ambiguous. The V gene's germline CDR1 is MNHEY and CDR2 SVGAGI. This CDR3 is built from 14 residues. V dropped 2 bases and J dropped 3 bases, with 8 bases sitting between them. The CDR3 here is CASSYAGYNQPQHF. The CDR3 coding sequence is TGTGCCAGCAGTTACGCGGGGTACAATCAGCCCCAGCATTTT.

This clone came up once. The rearrangement links TRBV10-3 to TRBJ2-5; D not certain. The CDR3 sequence is 12 residues long. Trimming cost V 4 bases and J 5 bases, with 8 bases left between them. From germline, CDR1 is ENHRY and CDR2 SYGVKD. CDR3 in amino acids: CAISARSETQYF. Written as DNA, the CDR3 is TGTGCCATCAGTGCCAGGTCTGAGACCCAGTACTTC.

CDR3 sequence (DNA): TGTGCAAGTCGCTTCTCACCCTGTCTACCAATGAACACTGAAGCTTTCTTT. Its protein product is CASRFSPCLPMNTEAFF. V and J are TRBV12-2 and TRBJ1-1. TRBV12-2 is described as a pseudogene. This CDR3 has 17 residues.

This clone came up a few times. This sequence joins TRBV19 and TRBJ1-4, with 7 bases that match TRBD1. The length of the CDR3 is 15 residues. Losses at the gene ends were 6 bases for V and 6 bases for J; bases not matched to a gene: 10. Germline CDR1 LNHDA, CDR2 SQIVND (reference sequence). The chain's CDR3 is CASSITGVGDEKLFF. The CDR3 DNA is TGTGCCAGTAGCATTACAGGGGTTGGGGATGAAAAACTGTTTTTT.

V gene TRBV7-9 combines with J gene TRBJ1-1, with 7 bases identical to TRBD1. CDR3 size: 11 residues. Germline V gene data show CDR1 as SEHNR and CDR2 as FQNEAQ (reference sequence). Losses at the gene ends were 5 bases for V and 10 bases for J; bases not matched to a gene: 4. CDR3 bases: TGTGCCAGCAGCAGACAGGGTCGAGCTTTCTTT. Amino acid sequence: CASSRQGRAFF.

This chain uses TRBV28 with TRBJ1-3, with TRBD1 matching over 7 bases. Trimming removed 2 bases from V and 3 bases from J; junction bases left unmatched: 4. The germline CDR1 and CDR2 sequences are MDHEN and SYDVKM. The CDR3 runs to 15 residues. CDR3 residues: CASSLPTGSGNTIYF. CDR3 nucleotide sequence: TGTGCCAGCAGTTTACCGACAGGGAGTGGAAACACCATATATTTT.

This clone was seen only once. The V gene is TRBV5-4, the J gene TRBJ2-1, with TRBD2 matching 8 bases. This CDR3 is 15 amino acids long. In germline, CDR1 is SGHNT, CDR2 YYREEE (reference sequence). The J segment lost 4 bases and the V segment lost 4 bases, leaving 7 bases of the junction unmatched. This chain's CDR3 is CASSPAGGLYNEQFF. The DNA for the CDR3 is TGTGCCAGCAGCCCGGCGGGGGGTCTATACAATGAGCAGTTCTTC.

The chain is built from TRBV9 and TRBJ1-2; D perhaps matches TRBD1 (6 bases). CDR3 size: 14 residues. Trimming shortened V by 5 bases and J by 3 bases, and 14 bases separated the two germline ends. Germline V gene sequence: CDR1 SGDLS, CDR2 YYNGEE. The CDR3 nucleotides are TGTGCCAGCAGGGGGGGACGGACAGACTATGGCTACACCTTC. Protein: CASRGGRTDYGYTF.

The rearrangement joins TRBV18 to TRBJ1-2, with D perhaps matching TRBD1 (5 bases). V was trimmed by 6 bases and J by 8 bases, leaving 10 bases between them. The CDR3 runs to 11 residues. Germline V gene data show CDR1 as KGHSH and CDR2 as LQKENI. The CDR3 DNA reads TGTGCCAGCTCTATCCAGGGCGGCTACACCTTC. Translating gives CASSIQGGYTF.

The J gene is TRBJ2-1, the V gene TRBV28, with a weak D call TRBD2 (5 bases). The V gene's germline CDR1 is MDHEN and CDR2 SYDVKM. There are 14 residues in the CDR3. Trimming stripped 5 bases from V and 7 bases from J, with 15 bases between. CDR3 nucleotide sequence: TGTGCCAGCAGTAAAGACTACCCGCCAAATGAGCAGTTCTTC. Translating gives CASSKDYPPNEQFF.

The V call is TRBV30, the J call TRBJ1-6; tentatively, D is TRBD1 (5 bases). The CDR3 is made up of 14 amino acids. CDR1 and CDR2 from the germline V gene are GTSNPN and SVGIG (reference sequence). Trimming took off 0 bases at V and 7 bases at J, with 10 bases between the two ends. The CDR3 loop reads CAWSVGDGNSPLHF. For the CDR3, the DNA is TGTGCCTGGAGTGTAGGGGACGGGAATTCACCCCTCCACTTT.

This chain uses TRBV19 with TRBJ1-5, with D perhaps matching TRBD1 (5 bases). The CDR3 contains 14 residues. Trimming cost V 2 bases and J 2 bases, with 7 bases left between them. Germline lookup yields CDR1 LNHDA and CDR2 SQIVND (reference sequence). The CDR3 protein is CASSIMGRNQPQHF. CDR3 bases: TGTGCCAGTAGTATAATGGGGCGCAATCAGCCCCAGCATTTT.

This clone was observed a single time. The rearrangement uses TRBV7-9 and TRBJ1-3, with D hard to call. CDR1 and CDR2 from the germline V gene are SEHNR and FQNEAQ (reference sequence). This CDR3 has 14 residues. The ends were cut back, 5 bases at V and 0 bases at J, with 8 bases in the middle. CDR3 in amino acids: CASSQGFSGNTIYF. CDR3 sequence (DNA): TGTGCCAGCAGCCAAGGGTTCTCTGGAAACACCATATATTTT.